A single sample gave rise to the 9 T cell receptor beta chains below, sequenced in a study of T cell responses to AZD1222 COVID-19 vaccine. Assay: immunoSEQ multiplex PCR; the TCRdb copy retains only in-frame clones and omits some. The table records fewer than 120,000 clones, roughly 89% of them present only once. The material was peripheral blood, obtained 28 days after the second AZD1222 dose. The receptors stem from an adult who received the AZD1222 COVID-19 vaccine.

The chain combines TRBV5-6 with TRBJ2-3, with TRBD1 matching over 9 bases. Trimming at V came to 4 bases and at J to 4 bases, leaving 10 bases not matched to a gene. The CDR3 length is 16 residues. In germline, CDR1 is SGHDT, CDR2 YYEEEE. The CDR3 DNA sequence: TGTGCCAGCAGCCCCGGGACAGGGTTCTACTCAGATACGCAGTATTTT. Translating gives CASSPGTGFYSDTQYF.

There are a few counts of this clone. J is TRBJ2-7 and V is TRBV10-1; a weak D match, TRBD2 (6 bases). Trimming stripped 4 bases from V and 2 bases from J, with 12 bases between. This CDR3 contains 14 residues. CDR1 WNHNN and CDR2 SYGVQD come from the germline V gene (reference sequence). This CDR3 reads CASSAGTRAYEQYF. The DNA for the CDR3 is TGCGCCAGCAGTGCCGGGACTCGCGCCTACGAGCAGTACTTC.

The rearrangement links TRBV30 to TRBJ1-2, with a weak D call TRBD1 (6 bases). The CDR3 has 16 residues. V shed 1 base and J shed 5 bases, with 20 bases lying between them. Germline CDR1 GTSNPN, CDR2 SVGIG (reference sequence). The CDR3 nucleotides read TGTGCCTGGAGTGGGGGACACGAGAGATCCGAATATGGCTACACCTTC. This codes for CAWSGGHERSEYGYTF.

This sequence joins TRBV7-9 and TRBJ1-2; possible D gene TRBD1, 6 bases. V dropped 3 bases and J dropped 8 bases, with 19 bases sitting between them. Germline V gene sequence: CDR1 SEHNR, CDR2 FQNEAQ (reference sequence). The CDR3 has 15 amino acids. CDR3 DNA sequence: TGTGCCAGCAGCTTGCCCTTTGGGGACAAGATGGGCTACACCTTC. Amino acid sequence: CASSLPFGDKMGYTF.

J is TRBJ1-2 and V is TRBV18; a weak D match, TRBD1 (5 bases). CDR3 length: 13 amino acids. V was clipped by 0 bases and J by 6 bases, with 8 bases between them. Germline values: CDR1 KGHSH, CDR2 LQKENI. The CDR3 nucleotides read TGTGCCAGCTCACCACCGGTCAGGGATGGCTACACCTTC. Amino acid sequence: CASSPPVRDGYTF.

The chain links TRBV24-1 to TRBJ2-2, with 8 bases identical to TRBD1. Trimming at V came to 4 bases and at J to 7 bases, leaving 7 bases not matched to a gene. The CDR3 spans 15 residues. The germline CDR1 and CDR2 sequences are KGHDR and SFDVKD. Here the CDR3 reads CATSDRTGSGGELFF. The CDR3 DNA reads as TGTGCCACCAGTGACCGGACAGGGTCCGGCGGGGAGCTGTTTTTT.

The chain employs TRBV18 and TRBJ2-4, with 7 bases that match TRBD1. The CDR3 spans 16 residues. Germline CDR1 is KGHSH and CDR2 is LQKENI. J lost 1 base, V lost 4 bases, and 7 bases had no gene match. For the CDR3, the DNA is TGTGCCAGCTCACTGACAGGGATCTTTGCCAAAAACATTCAGTACTTC. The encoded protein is CASSLTGIFAKNIQYF.

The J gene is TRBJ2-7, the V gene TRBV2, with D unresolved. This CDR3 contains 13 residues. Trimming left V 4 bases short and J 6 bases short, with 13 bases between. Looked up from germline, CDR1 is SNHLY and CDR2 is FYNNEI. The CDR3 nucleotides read TGTGCCAGCAGTGGGGCCCCTTCAGGCGAGCAGTACTTC. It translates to CASSGAPSGEQYF.

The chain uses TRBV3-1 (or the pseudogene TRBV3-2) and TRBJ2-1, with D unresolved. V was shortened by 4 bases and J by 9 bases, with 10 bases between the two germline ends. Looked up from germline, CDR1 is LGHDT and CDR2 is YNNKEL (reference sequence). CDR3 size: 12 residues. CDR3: CASSRPGGEQFF. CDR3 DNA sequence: TGTGCCAGCAGCCGTCCCGGCGGTGAGCAGTTCTTC.